Below, 5 T cell receptor beta chains from the same sample are listed, as sequenced in a study of STAT5B mutations in CD4+ large granular lymphocyte leukemia. The assay was immunoSEQ multiplex PCR, and TCRdb's table has in-frame clones only and misses some. The sample carries tens of thousands of clones, 75% to 85% recorded once. Sequences were obtained from CD4+ T cells from blood buffy coats. The receptors were gathered from a human donor in good health.

This chain joins TRBV5-1 and TRBJ2-5; D ambiguous. The end of the DNA aligns better with TRBJ2-7, so the J call may be wrong. The CDR3 spans 14 residues. Per germline, CDR1 SGHRS and CDR2 YFSETQ. The CDR3 DNA reads as TGCGCCAGCAGCTTTTTAGCAGGAACCTACGAGCAGTACTTC. Amino acid sequence: CASSFLAGTYEQYF.

The chain has TRBV27 and TRBJ1-6; possible D gene TRBD1, 5 bases. The germline V gene has CDR1 MNHEY and CDR2 SMNVEV (reference sequence). This CDR3 is 13 amino acids long. V was shortened by 4 bases and J by 7 bases, with 8 bases between the two germline ends. The CDR3 DNA sequence: TGTGCCAGCAGTTCAAAGGGGAATTCACCCCTCCACTTT. Its protein is CASSSKGNSPLHF.

The chain combines TRBV5-1 with TRBJ2-5, with 15 bases identical to TRBD2. Per germline, CDR1 SGHRS and CDR2 YFSETQ. CDR3 length: 17 residues. J lost 1 base, V lost 0 bases, and 1 base had no gene match. DNA of the CDR3: TGCGCCAGCAGCTTGGGGACTAGCGGGAGGGCCCAAGAGACCCAGTACTTC. Residues: CASSLGTSGRAQETQYF.

The V and J genes are TRBV27 and TRBJ2-2, with 8 bases that match TRBD2. With 6 bases clipped from V and 4 bases from J, the junction kept 7 bases outside the gene matches. The CDR3 contains 15 residues. Germline CDR1 reads MNHEY; CDR2 reads SMNVEV (reference sequence). The CDR3 protein is CASRLGLGRTGELFF. The DNA for the CDR3 is TGTGCCAGCAGACTGGGACTAGGCCGCACCGGGGAGCTGTTTTTT.

This clone is a singleton in its sample. The J gene is TRBJ1-4, the V gene TRBV23-1; unclear D gene. TRBV23-1 is marked as an open reading frame, function uncertain. Trimming took off 6 bases at V and 4 bases at J, with 21 bases between the two ends. CDR3 size: 17 residues. Written as DNA, the CDR3 is TGCGCCAGCAGCCGCCCAAGGAGCCCGACGCATAATGAAAAACTGTTTTTT. Protein: CASSRPRSPTHNEKLFF.